These 26 T cell receptor beta chains came from one sample sequenced in a study of Tregs in tolerant kidney transplant recipients. The protocol was immunoSEQ multiplex PCR, while the TCRdb copy is restricted to in-frame clones and leaves out a portion. In the table there are around 61,000 clones, around 83% of which are singletons. Sequencing used CD4+ T cells from blood. These receptor sequences come from a human donor in good health.

The J gene is TRBJ2-5, the V gene TRBV5-4, with 15 nucleotides matching TRBD2. This CDR3 contains 19 residues. After removal of 4 bases from V and 0 bases from J, the junction contained 10 bases not matched to a gene. The V gene's germline CDR1 is SGHNT and CDR2 YYREEE (reference sequence). CDR3 in DNA: TGTGCCAGCAGCAGGGCTCCGGGACTAGCGGGGGGTGACCAAGAGACCCAGTACTTC. It codes for CASSRAPGLAGGDQETQYF.

The rearrangement joins TRBV5-1 to TRBJ1-1; 9 bases fit TRBD1. The junction had 4 bases not matched to a gene; V was cut back by 4 bases and J by 0 bases. The CDR3 has 15 residues. In germline, CDR1 is SGHRS, CDR2 YFSETQ. The CDR3 sequence: CASSGGDRVNTEAFF. DNA of the CDR3: TGCGCCAGCAGCGGAGGGGACAGGGTGAACACTGAAGCTTTCTTT.

This sequence joins TRBV9 and TRBJ1-2, with TRBD1 identical over 8 bases. The CDR3 consists of 12 residues. The ends lost 3 bases at V and 6 bases at J; junction bases unmatched: 1. Per germline, CDR1 SGDLS and CDR2 YYNGEE. The CDR3 loop reads CASSGQGNGYTF. The CDR3 DNA reads TGTGCCAGCAGCGGACAGGGGAATGGCTACACCTTC.

The table lists this clone with a count of one. The chain combines TRBV5-1 with TRBJ2-3, with TRBD1 identical over 10 bases. The V segment lost 1 base and the J segment 3 bases; nucleotides outside the gene matches: 8. CDR1 and CDR2 from the germline V gene are SGHRS and YFSETQ. This CDR3 region has 17 residues. This CDR3 is CASSLPSGTGVTDTQYF. The CDR3, as DNA: TGCGCCAGCAGCTTGCCGTCCGGGACAGGGGTGACAGATACGCAGTATTTT.

V and J are TRBV6-5 and TRBJ2-7; a weak D match, TRBD1 (7 bases). CDR3 length: 14 amino acids. V was shortened by 8 bases and J by 2 bases, with 16 bases between the two germline ends. Germline CDR1 and CDR2: MNHEY and SVGAGI. CDR3 sequence reads: CASLATGLPYEQYF. The CDR3 DNA follows: TGTGCCAGCCTAGCGACAGGGTTACCCTACGAGCAGTACTTC.

This clone was detected once. The rearrangement joins TRBV5-4 to TRBJ1-2; possible D gene TRBD1, 6 bases. Germline lookup yields CDR1 SGHNT and CDR2 YYREEE (reference sequence). The CDR3 contains 15 residues. V shed 0 bases and J shed 4 bases, with 13 bases lying between them. For the CDR3, the DNA is TGTGCCAGCAGCTTGGGGGCAGGGGAAAGCTATGGCTACACCTTC. Translating gives CASSLGAGESYGYTF. The variable domain in full, with the rest retrieved from reference TRBV5-4 and TRBJ1-2, is ETGVTQSPTHLIKTRGQQVTLRCSSQSGHNTVSWYQQALGQGPQFIFQYYREEENGRGNFPPRFSGLQFPNYSSELNVNALELDDSALYLCASSLGAGESYGYTFGSGTRLTVV.

The chain combines TRBV7-9 with TRBJ2-2; D call uncertain. Looked up from germline, CDR1 is SEHNR and CDR2 is FQNEAQ (reference sequence). Trimming stripped 5 bases from V and 6 bases from J, with 10 bases between. The CDR3 loop spans 13 amino acids. The CDR3 region is CASSPHSAGELFF. In nucleotides, the CDR3 is TGTGCCAGCAGCCCACACTCCGCCGGGGAGCTGTTTTTT.

The genes are TRBV6-5 and TRBJ1-2; D is ambiguous. V shed 6 bases and J shed 2 bases, with 10 bases lying between them. Germline values: CDR1 MNHEY, CDR2 SVGAGI. The CDR3 runs to 13 residues. CDR3 in DNA: TGTGCCAGCAGGCGGGAAGTCAACTATGGCTACACCTTC. The encoded protein is CASRREVNYGYTF.

This clone was seen a single time. The J gene is TRBJ2-3, the V gene TRBV5-1, with unresolved D. The CDR3 contains 15 residues. Trimming took 5 bases from V and 4 from J, leaving 17 bases between them. CDR1 and CDR2 (germline): SGHRS, YFSETQ. CDR3 in amino acids: CASRQVLLGPDTQYF. The CDR3 DNA is TGCGCCAGCAGGCAAGTACTACTCGGCCCAGATACGCAGTATTTT.

J is TRBJ2-7 and V is TRBV13, with 12 nucleotides matching TRBD1. V lost 5 bases and J lost 5; bases outside the gene matches: 4. Germline CDR1 and CDR2: PRHDT and FYEKMQ (reference sequence). The CDR3 has 14 residues. The CDR3 loop reads CASSLGQGADEQYF. CDR3 DNA: TGTGCCAGCAGCCTGGGACAGGGGGCGGACGAGCAGTACTTC.

V usage is TRBV18 and J usage is TRBJ1-1, with D perhaps TRBD1 (5 bases). V gave up 8 bases and J gave up 2 bases, with 12 bases separating them. The CDR3 extends over 13 amino acids. Per germline, CDR1 KGHSH and CDR2 LQKENI. CDR3 residues: CASQGIRNTEAFF. CDR3 nucleotide sequence: TGTGCCAGCCAGGGAATACGAAACACTGAAGCTTTCTTT.

This chain uses TRBV7-8 with TRBJ1-1; no reliable D call. Trimming stripped 1 base from V and 1 base from J, with 7 bases between. The CDR3 has 14 amino acids. In germline, CDR1 is SGHVS, CDR2 FQNEAQ. CDR3 amino acids: CASSLGRRNTEAFF. CDR3 coding DNA: TGTGCCAGCAGCTTAGGCCGAAGGAACACTGAAGCTTTCTTT.

The chain couples TRBV29-1 to TRBJ2-2; TRBD1 is a possible D gene (6 bases). The V gene's germline CDR1 is SQVTM and CDR2 ANQGSEA. The CDR3 is 13 amino acids. Trimming took 7 bases from V and 0 from J, leaving 9 bases between them. CDR3 sequence reads: CSAGQTNTGELFF. The CDR3 region has the DNA TGCAGCGCCGGACAGACGAACACCGGGGAGCTGTTTTTT.

This clone was found a few times. The V and J genes are TRBV2 and TRBJ1-5, with 7 bases lining up with TRBD1. The CDR3 totals 16 residues. The germline V gene encodes CDR1 SNHLY and CDR2 FYNNEI. With 2 bases clipped from V and 0 bases from J, the junction kept 4 bases outside the gene matches. CDR3 sequence: CASSERQGYSNQPQHF. Here the CDR3 DNA reads TGTGCCAGCAGTGAAAGACAGGGCTATAGCAATCAGCCCCAGCATTTT. The entire variable domain, with the rest obtained from reference TRBV2 and TRBJ1-5, is as follows: EPEVTQTPSHQVTQMGQEVILRCVPISNHLYFYWYRQILGQKVEFLVSFYNNEISEKSEIFDDQFSVERPDGSNFTLKIRSTKLEDSAMYFCASSERQGYSNQPQHFGDGTRLSIL.

The chain employs TRBV7-9 and TRBJ1-2; D is perhaps TRBD1 (6 bases). The ends were cut back, 4 bases at V and 6 bases at J, with 15 bases in the middle. The CDR3 is 14 residues long. Germline CDR1 and CDR2: SEHNR and FQNEAQ (reference sequence). The CDR3 DNA reads TGTGCCAGCAGCTCCTTCGCGGGGGCGAATGGCTACACCTTC. The encoded protein is CASSSFAGANGYTF.

This chain links TRBV11-3 with TRBJ1-1; no reliable D call. The CDR3 length is 12 residues. V was trimmed by 1 base and J by 11 bases, leaving 11 bases between them. Germline CDR1 reads SGHNT; CDR2 reads YENEEA. In DNA, the CDR3 is TGTGCCAGCAGCTTAGGAGATTTTCGGGCTTTCTTT. Translated: CASSLGDFRAFF.

The chain uses TRBV15 and TRBJ1-2; 10 nucleotides match TRBD1. The CDR3 runs to 18 residues. J was trimmed by 2 bases and V by 1 base; bases with no gene match: 10. Germline V gives CDR1 LNHNV, CDR2 YYDKDF (reference sequence). The CDR3 nucleotides are TGTGCCACCAGCAGAGGTTATGGACAGGGGGGTCTGAACTATGGCTACACCTTC. Amino acids: CATSRGYGQGGLNYGYTF. Based on the CDR3 plus reference TRBV15 and TRBJ1-2, the full variable domain is DAMVIQNPRYQVTQFGKPVTLSCSQTLNHNVMYWYQQKSSQAPKLLFHYYDKDFNNEADTPDNFQSRRPNTSFCFLDIRSPGLGDTAMYLCATSRGYGQGGLNYGYTFGSGTRLTVV.

This clone was recorded once. This chain uses TRBV10-3 with TRBJ1-1, with no clear D. Per the germline V gene, CDR1 is ENHRY and CDR2 is SYGVKD. V was cut by 4 bases and J by 0 bases, with 3 bases left in between. The CDR3 runs 12 residues. CDR3 region: CAISGLNTEAFF. In DNA form, the CDR3 reads TGTGCCATCAGTGGCCTGAACACTGAAGCTTTCTTT.

The chain has TRBV5-4 and TRBJ1-2; D remains unclear. Trimming shortened V by 1 base and J by 0 bases, and 13 bases separated the two germline ends. Germline V gene sequence: CDR1 SGHNT, CDR2 YYREEE (reference sequence). The CDR3 loop spans 16 amino acids. The CDR3 nucleotides are TGTGCCAGCAGCTTGCCGCCCGGGCAGGCTAACTATGGCTACACCTTC. It encodes CASSLPPGQANYGYTF.

V gene TRBV30 combines with J gene TRBJ2-3; D gene uncertain. The germline CDR1 and CDR2 sequences are GTSNPN and SVGIG (reference sequence). V was pared by 1 base and J by 3 bases, with 2 bases between. This CDR3 has 11 amino acids. CDR3 loop: CAWSGTDTQYF. CDR3 DNA: TGTGCCTGGAGTGGAACAGATACGCAGTATTTT. The full variable domain, rest sourced from reference TRBV30 and TRBJ2-3, is SQTIHQWPATLVQPVGSPLSLECTVEGTSNPNLYWYRQAAGRGLQLLFYSVGIGQISSEVPQNLSASRPQDRQFILSSKKLLLSDSGFYLCAWSGTDTQYFGPGTRLTVL.

This clone was recorded only once. The chain combines TRBV27 with TRBJ1-2; perhaps TRBD1 as D (6 bases). The germline V and J ends were trimmed by 4 bases and 2 bases, with 17 bases remaining between them. Germline assignment: CDR1 MNHEY and CDR2 SMNVEV (reference sequence). CDR3 length equals 16 residues. CDR3: CASSYRSGQKNYGYTF. The CDR3 DNA reads TGTGCCAGCAGTTACCGTTCCGGACAGAAGAACTATGGCTACACCTTC.

This clone has only one observation. The rearrangement links TRBV4-1 to TRBJ2-2; 8 bases agree with TRBD2. The junction had 20 bases not matched to a gene; V was cut back by 4 bases and J by 7 bases. Per the germline V gene, CDR1 is MGHRA and CDR2 is YSYEKL. The CDR3 loop spans 19 amino acids. CDR3 sequence reads: CASSPNRGLGINRGGELFF. CDR3 nucleotide sequence: TGCGCCAGCAGCCCTAACCGGGGACTAGGTATAAATCGGGGCGGGGAGCTGTTTTTT.

The sample holds one count of this clone. The rearrangement joins TRBV7-2 to TRBJ1-2, with a possible D match to TRBD1 (5 bases). Germline V lookup: CDR1 SGHTA, CDR2 FQGNSA. The ends were cut back, 0 bases at V and 2 bases at J, with 7 bases in the middle. The CDR3 totals 14 residues. The CDR3: CASSLAGVNYGYTF. The DNA of the CDR3 is TGTGCCAGCAGCTTAGCAGGGGTAAACTATGGCTACACCTTC.

This clone came up a few times. This rearrangement joins TRBV5-4 to TRBJ2-5, with D unclear. The CDR3 spans 13 residues. Germline CDR1 reads SGHNT; CDR2 reads YYREEE (reference sequence). V dropped 2 bases and J dropped 4 bases, with 9 bases sitting between them. The CDR3 nucleotides read TGTGCCAGCAGCTTATTGCTGTCAGAGACCCAGTACTTC. It translates to CASSLLLSETQYF.

The V gene is TRBV6-5, the J gene TRBJ1-1; possible D gene TRBD1, 6 bases. The V gene lost 6 bases and the J gene lost 4 bases, with 18 bases spanning the gap. CDR3 length equals 15 residues. Germline CDR1 and CDR2: MNHEY and SVGAGI. The DNA for the CDR3 is TGTGCCAGCAGCCTTCTGGGGGCTGGTCGCACTGAAGCTTTCTTT. Translated: CASSLLGAGRTEAFF.

The J gene is TRBJ2-2, the V gene TRBV18; 7 nucleotides match TRBD1. V shed 5 bases, J shed 6 bases, and the junction held 3 bases outside the gene matches. CDR1 and CDR2 (germline): KGHSH, LQKENI. The CDR3 consists of 13 residues. DNA of the CDR3: TGTGCCAGCTCATCTGACAGGGCCGGGGAGCTGTTTTTT. It encodes CASSSDRAGELFF.